A single T cell receptor (beta chain) is shown here with its context. CDR1 is SNHLY, CDR2 FYNNEI, per germline. Trimming pared 8 bases from V and 3 bases from J, leaving 23 bases between. The CDR3 consists of 17 residues. The data stem from a study of blood T cell repertoires in COVID-19. For the study at large: Acute and convalescent COVID-19 samples came from the United States, Italy and Spain. T cells, B-cell-depleted T cells, or PBMCs provided the cDNA or gDNA that served as material.

In the original processing: Quantification of nucleated cells was approximated via reference gene primer amplification. The repertoire was sequenced with immunoSEQ multiplex PCR; TCRdb's copy has only in-frame clones and lacks some. For V, J and clone size, that table is used; D and trimming come from the DNA. The sample contains about 52,000 clones, roughly 87% of which appear only once. The receptor's source is a human donor with active COVID-19. The donor label of this sample is uncertain. The V gene is TRBV2, the J gene TRBJ1-3; D is possibly TRBD1 (5 bases). Sequencing input: peripheral blood. CDR3 sequence: CASEPTSRDLGGNTIYF. The CDR3 bases are TGTGCCAGCGAGCCCACAAGCAGGGATCTGGGTGGAAACACCATATATTTT.